These 11 T cell receptor beta chains were sequenced from one sample in a study of blood T cells in healthy people across ages. The use of a sample-barcoded 5' primer and a J-beta primer mix characterized a second PCR of roughly 6 to 11 cycles. TCRdb recomputed calls from the 5' RACE reads with MiXCR, one row per CDR3 protein. The table includes hundreds of thousands of distinct CDR3 sequences, roughly 49% detected once. The sequencing input was blood. These receptors came from a woman aged 55-69 years in good health.

V is TRBV27 and J is TRBJ2-3, with 8 nucleotides matching TRBD2. CDR1 is MNHEY, CDR2 SMNVEV, per germline (reference sequence). The J segment lost 7 bases and the V segment lost 4 bases, leaving 7 bases of the junction unmatched. This CDR3 has 14 residues. In DNA form, the CDR3 reads TGTGCCAGCAGTTCCCCGGGACTAGTATATACGCAGTATTTT. It codes for CASSSPGLVYTQYF.

This chain joins TRBV5-4 and TRBJ2-5; the match to TRBD1 covers 10 bases. Germline values: CDR1 SGHNT, CDR2 YYREEE (reference sequence). V gave up 3 bases and J gave up 11 bases; unmatched junction bases: 13. The CDR3 runs 15 residues. The CDR3 coding sequence is TGTGCCAGCAGCTCTGGACAGGGGGAATTCAATGAGCAGTACTTC. Its translation is CASSSGQGEFNEQYF.

V is TRBV5-1 and J is TRBJ2-5; 7 nucleotides match TRBD2. The J segment lost 4 bases and the V segment lost 4 bases, leaving 7 bases of the junction unmatched. CDR3 length equals 14 residues. Per germline, CDR1 SGHRS and CDR2 YFSETQ. CDR3 residues: CASSRGLVGETQYF. CDR3 DNA: TGCGCCAGCAGCCGTGGACTAGTAGGAGAGACCCAGTACTTC.

A note on this clonotype: This sequence may be a read error, since a much larger clone differs from it by one base. This sequence joins TRBV4-2 and TRBJ2-1, with 9 bases that match TRBD1. The J call may be faulty, since TRBJ2-7 better matches the DNA end. Germline loops: CDR1 LGHNA, CDR2 YNFKEQ. The CDR3 totals 15 residues. CDR3 coding DNA: TGTGCCAGCAGCCAAGGGGGACAGGGCTACAATGAGCAGTACTTC. The encoded protein is CASSQGGQGYNEQYF.

This sequence joins TRBV7-3 and TRBJ2-1; TRBD2 matches 8 bases. The germline V gene encodes CDR1 SGHTA and CDR2 FQGTGA. V lost 3 bases and J lost 0; bases outside the gene matches: 7. The CDR3 runs 17 residues. The CDR3, as DNA: TGTGCCAGCAGCTTCTACGGGGGGGGAAGCTCCTACAATGAGCAGTTCTTC. Its protein product is CASSFYGGGSSYNEQFF. The entire variable domain, with the rest obtained from reference TRBV7-3 and TRBJ2-1, is as follows: GAGVSQTPSNKVTEKGKYVELRCDPISGHTALYWYRQSLGQGPEFLIYFQGTGAADDSGLPNDRFFAVRPEGSVSTLKIQRTERGDSAVYLCASSFYGGGSSYNEQFFGPGTRLTVL.

This clonotype was detected a few times. The J gene is TRBJ1-4, the V gene TRBV29-1; weak D call: TRBD1 (5 bases). Trimming cost V 5 bases and J 7 bases, with 20 bases left between them. Germline V gene lookup returns CDR1 SQVTM and CDR2 ANQGSEA. The CDR3 runs 15 residues. CDR3 in DNA: TGCAGCGTTACCCACTACCCCGGGACGCCTGAAAAACTGTTTTTT. Protein product: CSVTHYPGTPEKLFF.

The V and J genes are TRBV5-1 and TRBJ1-6; D is undetermined. This CDR3 region has 16 residues. Trimming cost V 4 bases and J 10 bases, with 21 bases left between them. Looked up from germline, CDR1 is SGHRS and CDR2 is YFSETQ. The CDR3 reads CASSDRPGPTESPLHF. CDR3 sequence (DNA): TGCGCCAGCAGCGATCGCCCGGGTCCTACGGAGTCACCCCTCCACTTT.

This clonotype came up once. The gene calls are TRBV7-9 and TRBJ2-6; the D is unclear. Per germline, CDR1 SEHNR and CDR2 FQNEAQ (reference sequence). V lost 10 bases and J lost 4, with 11 bases in between. The CDR3 is 13 amino acids. DNA for the CDR3: TGTGCCAACGCTCGGGCCGGGGCCAACGTCCTGACTTTC. Translation gives CANARAGANVLTF.

In DNA, the CDR3 is TGTGCCAGCAAGCGGACAGGGGAGTATGGCTACACCTTC. Protein sequence: CASKRTGEYGYTF. The V call is TRBV27, the J call TRBJ1-2, with TRBD1 matching 9 bases. The J segment lost 5 bases and the V segment lost 7 bases, leaving 5 bases of the junction unmatched. CDR1 and CDR2 from the germline V gene are MNHEY and SMNVEV (reference sequence). The CDR3 loop spans 13 amino acids.

The table lists this clonotype with a few counts. The J gene is TRBJ2-5, the V gene TRBV10-3; no clear D. This CDR3 contains 17 residues. CDR1 and CDR2 (germline): ENHRY, SYGVKD. Between the trimmed V and J ends, which lost 0 bases and 1 base, there was a span of 15 bases. CDR3 bases: TGTGCCATCAGTGAGTCGATCGGTACCCTGGCCCAAGAGACCCAGTACTTC. Residues: CAISESIGTLAQETQYF.

To note about this clonotype: One end of the junction is discordant with germline, which a read error may explain. The chain recombines TRBV7-2 with TRBJ1-2; D call uncertain. There are 13 residues in the CDR3. From germline, CDR1 is SGHTA and CDR2 FQGNSA. This CDR3 is CAGSLVGWMGYTF. In DNA form, the CDR3 reads TGTGCCGGCAGCTTAGTGGGTTGGATGGGCTACACCTTC.